The source of this T cell receptor beta chain is a study of blood T cell repertoires in COVID-19 (TCRdb year 2020). Context from the whole study: The collaborator samples originated in the United States, Italy and Spain and spanned the acute and convalescent phases of COVID-19. Samples were obtained from the ongoing ImmuneRACE study (first 160 participants) and from approximately 1,200 subjects provided by 6 global collaborators. HLA class I and class II types, where available, came from metadata supplied by the sample provider rather than from assay-based typing. The prospective study material was composed of cDNA or gDNA derived from T cells, B-cell-depleted T cells, or PBMCs. Deeply sampled blood TCRbeta repertoires from subjects exposed to, actively infected with, or recovered from COVID-19 were included in the dataset. The repertoires were made available in a free public database intended to serve as a resource for research on the immune response to SARS-CoV-2. Nearly every sample came with metadata listing a de-identified subject ID, COVID-19 status, age in years and sex.

Comment on this clone: The specificity of this receptor is unknown. No much larger clone is present one base from it, and per-base qualities are unavailable.

In Seattle, one collaborating source enrolled patients while the infection was active and tracked those patients longitudinally over the course of disease. Collaborating institutions collected whole blood in K2EDTA tubes following their own protocols. For TCRbeta analysis, collaborators shipped samples in one of three forms: frozen whole blood, isolated PBMCs, or DNA extracted from either of those sample types. TCRbeta CDR3 regions were amplified from genomic DNA using the immunoSEQ Assay, a bias-controlled multiplex PCR. The authors' analysis ran thus. The number of nucleated cells in each sample was estimated by amplification of reference gene primers within the assay. To quantify the absolute abundance of each unique TCRbeta CDR3 rearrangement, sequence reads were collapsed and filtered. For each sample, productive Simpson clonality was calculated as the square root of Simpson's diversity index over productive rearrangements. Sourced from immuneACCESS, this table was stored by TCRdb with only in-frame sequences that have V and J called. A share of the clones is absent; for the studies checked, an unresolved V gene accounts for under half, and the remainder has no known explanation. The D gene and trimming were derived from the DNA, and the V and J assignments and clone size from that table. For this sample there are about 160,000 clones; 70% to 80% appear just once. The ten top clones hold 8.1% of the sample.

CDR1 and CDR2, per the germline V gene (reference sequence), are LNHDA and SQIVND. At the junction V is shortened by 1 base and J by 5 bases, with 14 bases in between. The CDR3 holds 15 amino acids from the cysteine to the phenylalanine. The only DNA kept is the CDR3, 45 bases in frame from the first base. Beyond this particular receptor, the publication reports: How much clinical and demographic metadata was included differed by source and by participant, and the metadata was provided uncurated.

The receptor was isolated from a woman aged 55-69 years with COVID-19, enrolled during active disease. The rearranged chain carries TRBV19 and TRBJ1-1; the D region possibly corresponds to TRBD1 (5 bases align). The specimen was peripheral blood. The nucleotide sequence reads TGTGCCAGTAGTATAGCAGGGTGGACGTCTACTGAAGCTTTCTTT. This is translated as CASSIAGWTSTEAFF.